The 21 T cell receptor beta chains reported below all come from one sample, sequenced in a study of patients and donors after allogeneic stem cell transplantation. Each CDR3 protein gets one entry after TCRdb re-called the RT-PCR reads with MiXCR. In the table there are roughly 30,000 distinct CDR3 sequences, 6.8% of which are singletons. The sample was blood, either unsorted or a sorted T cell fraction (not recorded which). These receptor sequences come from a human donor who was either an allogeneic HSCT recipient or a stem cell or donor lymphocyte infusion donor (not recorded which). It is not recorded whose cells these are; they may come from a transplant donor.

In this sample, this clonotype turned up a few times. The V and J genes are TRBV6-5 and TRBJ2-5; D not certain. The CDR3 is made up of 14 amino acids. Per germline, CDR1 MNHEY and CDR2 SVGAGI. Trimming left V 7 bases short and J 5 bases short, with 17 bases between. CDR3 DNA sequence: TGTGCCAGCACCCCACGCGCAGGACGGGAGACCCAGTACTTC. It encodes CASTPRAGRETQYF.

This clonotype was found many times. The V call is TRBV27, the J call TRBJ1-5, with 10 bases identical to TRBD1. Germline V gene data show CDR1 as MNHEY and CDR2 as SMNVEV (reference sequence). The CDR3 is made up of 15 amino acids. The V gene end was trimmed by 5 bases and the J gene end by 6 bases; junction bases not matched to a gene: 7. DNA for the CDR3: TGTGCCAGCAGTCCCCTTAGGGACAGGGGTCAGCCCCAGCATTTT. It codes for CASSPLRDRGQPQHF.

This clonotype was observed at least ten times. The chain couples TRBV20-1 to TRBJ1-2; D is unclear. Trimming removed 5 bases at V and 5 bases at J, with 12 bases between. In germline, CDR1 is DFQATT, CDR2 SNEGSKA (reference sequence). The CDR3 spans 12 residues. The CDR3: CSARTGKYGYTF. DNA for the CDR3: TGCAGTGCTCGGACGGGGAAATATGGCTACACCTTC.

This clonotype was counted a few times. The rearrangement uses TRBV19 and TRBJ2-6; 7 bases agree with TRBD2. The CDR3 spans 13 residues. Germline V CDR1 and CDR2: LNHDA, SQIVND (reference sequence). Trimming cost V 7 bases and J 4 bases; bases outside gene matches: 1. This chain's CDR3 is CASTGRGANVLTF. In nucleotides, the CDR3 is TGTGCCAGTACCGGGAGGGGGGCCAACGTCCTGACTTTC.

The V and J genes are TRBV7-9 and TRBJ2-1; D possibly corresponds to TRBD2 (6 bases). Germline-derived CDR1 and CDR2 are SEHNR and FQNEAQ (reference sequence). CDR3 size: 15 residues. V was cut by 5 bases and J by 6 bases, with 17 bases left in between. Here the CDR3 reads CASSTPAGWGNEQFF. The CDR3 nucleotides are TGTGCCAGCAGCACCCCGGCGGGGTGGGGCAATGAGCAGTTCTTC.

This clonotype is classed as medium-sized. The chain has TRBV7-9 and TRBJ2-7; the D is unclear. Germline V gene data show CDR1 as SEHNR and CDR2 as FQNEAQ (reference sequence). The CDR3 consists of 15 residues. V dropped 1 base and J dropped 4 bases, with 14 bases sitting between them. The CDR3 spells CASSLGSPELYEQYF. DNA for the CDR3: TGTGCCAGCAGCTTAGGGTCTCCCGAGCTATACGAGCAGTACTTC. Full variable domain (rest looked up from reference TRBV7-9 and TRBJ2-7): DTGVSQNPRHKITKRGQNVTFRCDPISEHNRLYWYRQTLGQGPEFLTYFQNEAQLEKSRLLSDRFSAERPKGSFSTLEIQRTEQGDSAMYLCASSLGSPELYEQYFGPGTRLTVT.

This clonotype came up a few times. CDR3 sequence (DNA): TGTGCCAGCAGCCTCTCGGGATCTTTCTACGAGCAGTACTTC. Residues: CASSLSGSFYEQYF. The J gene is TRBJ2-7, the V gene TRBV7-2; tentatively, D is TRBD2 (5 bases). Germline CDR1 reads SGHTA; CDR2 reads FQGNSA. The CDR3 is made up of 14 amino acids. Trimming cost V 5 bases and J 3 bases, with 14 bases left between them.

Remarks on this clonotype: A much bigger clone sits one base away, suggesting this may be a read error. The V and J genes are TRBV7-3 and TRBJ2-1; TRBD2 matches at 7 bases. From germline, CDR1 is SGHTA and CDR2 FQGTGA. This CDR3 contains 15 residues. The CDR3 reads CAISPGGTNHNEQFF. CDR3 DNA sequence: TGTGCCATCAGCCCCGGCGGGACTAACCACAATGAGCAGTTCTTC.

This clonotype was seen repeatedly, ten times or more. The chain couples TRBV12-3 or TRBV12-4 to TRBJ2-2; D may be TRBD2 (5 bases). V lost 5 bases, J lost 8 bases, and 15 bases lay in between. The CDR3 is 14 residues long. The CDR3 coding sequence is TGTGCCAGCAGTCACAATAGGGAGCCGGGGGAGCTGTTTTTT. It encodes CASSHNREPGELFF.

The chain carries TRBV3-1 and TRBJ2-7, with 7 nucleotides matching TRBD2. The CDR3 spans 12 residues. Germline V gene sequence: CDR1 LGHDT, CDR2 YNNKEL (reference sequence). The trim removed 5 bases at V and 12 bases at J, leaving 10 bases unmatched. CDR3 sequence: CASSSAGWATYF. CDR3 sequence (DNA): TGTGCCAGCAGCTCAGCGGGATGGGCGACGTACTTC.

The CDR3 DNA sequence: TGTGCCAGCAGTTTTCGGTCGGCGTATCAAGAGACCCAGTACTTC. It is translated as CASSFRSAYQETQYF. This chain links TRBV27 with TRBJ2-5; D remains unclear. This CDR3 region has 15 residues. The ends were cut back, 3 bases at V and 2 bases at J, with 13 bases in the middle. Germline assignment: CDR1 MNHEY and CDR2 SMNVEV (reference sequence).

In its sample, this clonotype was seen a few times. The genes are TRBV24-1 and TRBJ1-3; D remains ambiguous. Germline CDR1 reads KGHDR; CDR2 reads SFDVKD. The CDR3 covers 12 residues. The V end lost 9 bases, the J end lost 1 base, and 6 bases lay between the germline ends. The CDR3 here is CATRGSGNTIYF. The DNA of the CDR3 is TGTGCCACCCGAGGGTCTGGAAACACCATATATTTT.

In its sample, this clonotype was seen many times. This chain connects TRBV28 to TRBJ2-1, with 13 bases aligning to TRBD2. Germline CDR1 is MDHEN and CDR2 is SYDVKM. The CDR3 loop spans 16 amino acids. The trim removed 4 bases at V and 4 bases at J, leaving 4 bases unmatched. The CDR3 nucleotides read TGTGCCAGCAGTTCCTGGACTAGCGGGAGATACAATGAGCAGTTCTTC. It encodes CASSSWTSGRYNEQFF.

Ten or more counts support this clonotype. The chain joins TRBV6-2 or TRBV6-3 to TRBJ1-1; TRBD1 aligns across 8 bases. The CDR3 spans 16 residues. J gave up 0 bases and V 5 bases, and 8 bases lay outside the gene matches. Germline-derived CDR1 and CDR2 are MNHEY and SVGEGT. The CDR3 loop reads CASSPDRGYMNTEAFF. The DNA for the CDR3 is TGTGCCAGCAGTCCCGACAGGGGCTACATGAACACTGAAGCTTTCTTT.

In this sample, this clonotype is hyperexpanded. The gene calls are TRBV7-9 and TRBJ1-5; possible D gene TRBD1, 5 bases. Per germline, CDR1 SEHNR and CDR2 FQNEAQ (reference sequence). This CDR3 has 12 residues. V was cut by 5 bases and J by 5 bases, with 7 bases left in between. The CDR3 sequence: CASSDSYQPQHF. The DNA of the CDR3 is TGTGCCAGCAGCGACAGTTATCAGCCCCAGCATTTT.

This clonotype was detected a few times. The chain uses TRBV3-1 and TRBJ1-1; the D is unclear. In germline, CDR1 is LGHDT, CDR2 YNNKEL (reference sequence). Deletions cut 1 base from V and 1 base from J, with 7 bases between. This CDR3 contains 14 residues. Here the CDR3 DNA reads TGTGCCAGCAGCCAAGTGGGATCGAACACTGAAGCTTTCTTT. Encoded protein: CASSQVGSNTEAFF.

This clonotype was found many times. The CDR3 DNA is TGTGCCAGCAGCGGTTGGACAGCCCAAGAGACCCAGTACTTC. This gives the protein CASSGWTAQETQYF. The chain has TRBV3-1 and TRBJ2-5, with a weak D call TRBD1 (6 bases). V lost 5 bases, J lost 1 base, and 11 bases lay in between. The CDR3 sequence is 14 residues long. Germline CDR1 LGHDT, CDR2 YNNKEL (reference sequence).

This clonotype came up many times. The chain is built from TRBV18 and TRBJ2-1, with 8 bases that match TRBD2. The CDR3 contains 16 residues. Germline-derived CDR1 and CDR2 are KGHSH and LQKENI. Trimming took 0 bases from V and 2 from J; bases not matched to a gene: 3. CDR3 amino acids: CASSPPNGRAYNEQFF. The CDR3 coding sequence is TGTGCCAGCTCACCACCGAACGGGAGGGCCTACAATGAGCAGTTCTTC. Complete variable domain (other parts from reference TRBV18 and TRBJ2-1): NAGVMQNPRHLVRRRGQEARLRCSPMKGHSHVYWYRQLPEEGLKFMVYLQKENIIDESGMPKERFSAEFPKEGPSILRIQQVVRGDSAAYFCASSPPNGRAYNEQFFGPGTRLTVL.

This clonotype was seen many times. The chain combines TRBV24-1 with TRBJ1-5, with 9 positions matching TRBD1. Germline loops: CDR1 KGHDR, CDR2 SFDVKD. The CDR3 has 13 amino acids. V shed 9 bases and J 3 bases; nucleotides not matched to a gene: 2. CDR3 sequence (DNA): TGTGCCACCGGGACAGGGCCCAATCAGCCCCAGCATTTT. Encoded protein: CATGTGPNQPQHF.

The chain uses TRBV6-1 and TRBJ2-7; no firm D call. V gave up 3 bases and J gave up 4 bases, with 7 bases separating them. The germline gives CDR1 MNHNS, CDR2 SASEGT. The CDR3 is made up of 12 amino acids. CDR3 bases: TGTGCCAGCAGTGAGGGCAGGTACGAGCAGTACTTC. Translated: CASSEGRYEQYF.

This clonotype was observed many times. The chain has TRBV4-1 and TRBJ1-3; D remains unclear. The germline V gene has CDR1 MGHRA and CDR2 YSYEKL. V was cut by 3 bases and J by 0 bases, with 15 bases left in between. CDR3 size: 17 residues. CDR3 nucleotide sequence: TGCGCCAGCAGCCAGGATTCAGGACGGAGCTCTGGAAACACCATATATTTT. Translation: CASSQDSGRSSGNTIYF.